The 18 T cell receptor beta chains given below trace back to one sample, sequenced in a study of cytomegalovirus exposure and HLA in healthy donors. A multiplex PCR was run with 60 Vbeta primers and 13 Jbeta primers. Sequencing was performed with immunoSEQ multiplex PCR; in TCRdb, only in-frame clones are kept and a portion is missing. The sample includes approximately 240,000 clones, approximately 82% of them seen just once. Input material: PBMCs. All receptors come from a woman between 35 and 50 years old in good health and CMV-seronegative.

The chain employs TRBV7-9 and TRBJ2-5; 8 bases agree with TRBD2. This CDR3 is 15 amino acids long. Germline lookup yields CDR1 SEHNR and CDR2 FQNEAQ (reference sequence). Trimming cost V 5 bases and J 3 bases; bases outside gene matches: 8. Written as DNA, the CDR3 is TGTGCCAGCAGCCCTCGGGGGGGCTGGGAAGAGACCCAGTACTTC. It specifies CASSPRGGWEETQYF.

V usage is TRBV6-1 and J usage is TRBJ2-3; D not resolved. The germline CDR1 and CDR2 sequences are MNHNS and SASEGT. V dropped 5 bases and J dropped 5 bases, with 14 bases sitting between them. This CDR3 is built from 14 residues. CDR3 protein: CASSQDTLVDTQYF. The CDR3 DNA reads TGTGCCAGCAGTCAAGACACCTTGGTAGATACGCAGTATTTT.

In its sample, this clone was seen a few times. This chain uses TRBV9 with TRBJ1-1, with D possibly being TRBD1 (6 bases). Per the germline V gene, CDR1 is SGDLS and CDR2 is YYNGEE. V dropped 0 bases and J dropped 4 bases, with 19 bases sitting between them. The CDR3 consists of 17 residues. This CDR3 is CASSVDPSAGVLTEAFF. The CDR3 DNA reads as TGTGCCAGCAGCGTAGATCCAAGTGCAGGGGTCCTCACTGAAGCTTTCTTT.

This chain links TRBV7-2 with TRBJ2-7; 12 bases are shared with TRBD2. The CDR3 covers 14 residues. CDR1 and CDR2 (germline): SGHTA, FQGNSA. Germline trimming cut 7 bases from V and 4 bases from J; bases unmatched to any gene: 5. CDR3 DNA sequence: TGTGCCAGCACCTCGACTAGCGGGGGTTACGAGCAGTACTTC. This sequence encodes CASTSTSGGYEQYF. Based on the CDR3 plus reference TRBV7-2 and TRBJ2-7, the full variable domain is GAGVSQSPSNKVTEKGKDVELRCDPISGHTALYWYRQSLGQGLEFLIYFQGNSAPDKSGLPSDRFSAERTGGSVSTLTIQRTQQEDSAVYLCASTSTSGGYEQYFGPGTRLTVT.

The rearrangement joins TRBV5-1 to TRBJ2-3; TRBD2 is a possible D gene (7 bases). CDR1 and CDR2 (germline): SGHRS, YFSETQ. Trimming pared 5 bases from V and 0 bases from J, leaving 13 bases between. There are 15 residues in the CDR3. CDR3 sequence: CASSPQGGSTDTQYF. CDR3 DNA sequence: TGCGCCAGCAGTCCACAGGGAGGGAGCACAGATACGCAGTATTTT. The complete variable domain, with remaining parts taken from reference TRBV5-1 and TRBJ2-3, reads KAGVTQTPRYLIKTRGQQVTLSCSPISGHRSVSWYQQTPGQGLQFLFEYFSETQRNKGNFPGRFSGRQFSNSRSEMNVSTLELGDSALYLCASSPQGGSTDTQYFGPGTRLTVL.

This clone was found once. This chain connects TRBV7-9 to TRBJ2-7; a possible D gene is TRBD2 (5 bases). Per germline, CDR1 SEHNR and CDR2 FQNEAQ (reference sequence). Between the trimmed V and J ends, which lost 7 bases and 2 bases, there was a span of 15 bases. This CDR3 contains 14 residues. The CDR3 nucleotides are TGTGCCAGCATGAAAGATGGACTGACCTACGAGCAGTACTTC. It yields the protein CASMKDGLTYEQYF.

This chain's CDR3 is CASNTPPGQQKNQPQHF. CDR3 DNA sequence: TGTGCCAGTAATACACCCCCGGGACAGCAAAAAAATCAGCCCCAGCATTTT. V is TRBV19 and J is TRBJ1-5; 7 bases agree with TRBD1. V shed 7 bases and J 4 bases; nucleotides not matched to a gene: 16. The CDR3 runs to 17 residues. Germline V gene data show CDR1 as LNHDA and CDR2 as SQIVND (reference sequence).

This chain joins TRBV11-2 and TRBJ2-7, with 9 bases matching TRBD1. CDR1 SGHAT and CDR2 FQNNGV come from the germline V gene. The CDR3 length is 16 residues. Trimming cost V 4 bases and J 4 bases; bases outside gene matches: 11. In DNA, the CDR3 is TGTGCCAGCAGCTCTGGGCGGGGACAGGGACTTTACGAGCAGTACTTC. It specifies CASSSGRGQGLYEQYF.

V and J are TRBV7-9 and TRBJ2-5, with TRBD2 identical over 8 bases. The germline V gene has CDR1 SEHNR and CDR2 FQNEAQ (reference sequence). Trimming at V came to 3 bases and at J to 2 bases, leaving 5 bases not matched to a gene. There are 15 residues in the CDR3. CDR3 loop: CASSFATSGQETQYF. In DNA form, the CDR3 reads TGTGCCAGCAGCTTTGCTACTAGCGGACAAGAGACCCAGTACTTC.

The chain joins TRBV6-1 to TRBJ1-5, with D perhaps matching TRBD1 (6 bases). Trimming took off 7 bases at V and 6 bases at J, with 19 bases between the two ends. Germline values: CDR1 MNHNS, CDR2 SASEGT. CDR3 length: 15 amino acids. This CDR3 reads CASTPNPGHTQPQHF. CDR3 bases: TGTGCCAGCACCCCCAATCCGGGACATACTCAGCCCCAGCATTTT.

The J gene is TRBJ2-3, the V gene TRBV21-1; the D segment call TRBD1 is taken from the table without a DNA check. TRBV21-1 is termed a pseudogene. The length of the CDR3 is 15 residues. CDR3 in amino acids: CASSNRGRSTDTQYF. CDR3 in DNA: TGTGCCAGCAGCAACAGGGGGAGAAGCACAGATACGCAGTATTTT.

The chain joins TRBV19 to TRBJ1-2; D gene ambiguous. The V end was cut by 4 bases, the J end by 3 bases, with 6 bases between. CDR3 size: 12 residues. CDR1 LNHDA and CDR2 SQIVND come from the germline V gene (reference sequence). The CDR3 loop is CASSRRDYGYTF. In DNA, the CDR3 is TGTGCCAGTAGTAGAAGAGACTATGGCTACACCTTC.

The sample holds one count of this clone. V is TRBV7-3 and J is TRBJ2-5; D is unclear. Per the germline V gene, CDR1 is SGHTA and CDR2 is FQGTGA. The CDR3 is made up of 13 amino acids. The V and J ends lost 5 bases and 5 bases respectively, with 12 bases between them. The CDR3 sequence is CASSPHLGETQYF. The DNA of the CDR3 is TGTGCCAGCAGCCCCCACCTCGGGGAGACCCAGTACTTC.

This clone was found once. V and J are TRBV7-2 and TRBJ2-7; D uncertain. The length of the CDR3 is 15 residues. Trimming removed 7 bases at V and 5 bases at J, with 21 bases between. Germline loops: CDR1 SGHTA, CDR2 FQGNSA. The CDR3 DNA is TGTGCCAGCACCTCCCCCGGCAGGCTGAATAACGAGCAGTACTTC. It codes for CASTSPGRLNNEQYF. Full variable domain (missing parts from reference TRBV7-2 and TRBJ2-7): GAGVSQSPSNKVTEKGKDVELRCDPISGHTALYWYRQSLGQGLEFLIYFQGNSAPDKSGLPSDRFSAERTGGSVSTLTIQRTQQEDSAVYLCASTSPGRLNNEQYFGPGTRLTVT.

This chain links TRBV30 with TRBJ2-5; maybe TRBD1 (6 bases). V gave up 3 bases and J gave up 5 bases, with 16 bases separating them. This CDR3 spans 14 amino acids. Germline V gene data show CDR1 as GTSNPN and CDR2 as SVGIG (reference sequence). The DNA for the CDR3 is TGTGCCTGGAGACATCAGGGGTTTGGGGAGACCCAGTACTTC. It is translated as CAWRHQGFGETQYF. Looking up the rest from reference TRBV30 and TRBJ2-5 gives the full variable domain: SQTIHQWPATLVQPVGSPLSLECTVEGTSNPNLYWYRQAAGRGLQLLFYSVGIGQISSEVPQNLSASRPQDRQFILSSKKLLLSDSGFYLCAWRHQGFGETQYFGPGTRLLVL.

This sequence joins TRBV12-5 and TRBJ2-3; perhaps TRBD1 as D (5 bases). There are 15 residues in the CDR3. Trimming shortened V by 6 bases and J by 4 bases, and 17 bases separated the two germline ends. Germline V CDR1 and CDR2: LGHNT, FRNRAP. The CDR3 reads CASGSGPQGADTQYF. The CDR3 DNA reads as TGTGCTAGTGGCTCCGGGCCCCAGGGCGCAGATACGCAGTATTTT.

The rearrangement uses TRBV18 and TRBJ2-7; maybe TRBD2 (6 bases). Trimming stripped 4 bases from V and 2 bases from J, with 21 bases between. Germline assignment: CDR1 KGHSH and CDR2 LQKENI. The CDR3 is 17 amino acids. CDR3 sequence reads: CASSLTPPGTQTYEQYF. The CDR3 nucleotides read TGTGCCAGCTCACTCACACCGCCCGGGACTCAGACCTACGAGCAGTACTTC.

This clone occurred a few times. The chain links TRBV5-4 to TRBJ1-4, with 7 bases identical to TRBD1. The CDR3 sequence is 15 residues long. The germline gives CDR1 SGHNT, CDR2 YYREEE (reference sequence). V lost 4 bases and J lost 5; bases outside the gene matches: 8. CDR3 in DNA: TGTGCCAGCAGCCAATACAGGGGATGGAATGAAAAACTGTTTTTT. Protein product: CASSQYRGWNEKLFF.